The source of this T cell receptor beta chain is a study of OX40 agonist ivuxolimab in advanced cancers. Study details: Of the patients, three showed partial responses, one with hepatocellular carcinoma and two with cutaneous melanoma. Study results and limitations: CD4+ and CD8+ blood T cells expanded clonally by week 6 at 0.1 to 3.0 mg/kg.

To note about this clone: The antigen remains undetermined.

Assay: immunoSEQ multiplex PCR; the TCRdb copy retains only in-frame clones and omits some. The sample has 98,000 or so clones, less than 90% seen once. In germline, CDR1 is SGHRS, CDR2 YFSETQ. V lost 4 bases, J lost 10 bases, and 18 bases lay in between. The CDR3 length is 14 residues. Cycle 7 day 1, cycle 4 day 1, and baseline were the timepoints at which blood was sampled. This clonotype originated in an adult with an advanced solid tumor such as melanoma, head and neck, liver or kidney cancer. V is TRBV5-1 and J is TRBJ2-1; unclear D gene. The source was CD4+ or CD8+ T cells sorted from blood, collected in a trial of the OX40 agonist ivuxolimab. CDR3 amino acids: CASSPDPSYGEQFF. The CDR3, as DNA: TGCGCCAGCAGCCCGGACCCCTCTTATGGGGAGCAGTTCTTC.